This T cell receptor beta chain was recorded in a study of PD-1 blockade in classical Hodgkin lymphoma (dated by TCRdb to 2018 to 2021). Regarding the complete study: Nivolumab dosing was 3 mg/kg intravenously every 2 weeks, continuing until either disease progression or unacceptable toxicity. To define a peripheral blood immune signature of response to PD-1 blockade in classical Hodgkin lymphoma, the study combined TCR beta sequencing with CyTOF.

This clone came up a few times. Its antigen is not yet known. Base qualities are missing; no much larger clone stands one base away. Overall study results and their limits: Only a single clinical trial cohort was studied, and what caused the repertoire differences, possibly disease activity or prior therapy, remained undefined. By C4D1, a significant rise was seen in CD4+ TCR diversity but not in CD8+ TCR diversity (p=0.0027 vs p=0.16), and the rise was most apparent among complete responders (p=0.02). Lower diversity was seen in patients whose nivolumab began less than 1 year after ASCT, and these patients were left out of later analyses so that immune reconstitution would not confound the results. Among trial patients, those achieving complete response had baseline diversity similar to that of newly diagnosed patients, while diversity was significantly lower in partial responders and progressors. Newly diagnosed patients were reported to have lower baseline TCR diversity than healthy donors, and relapsed/refractory patients were reported to have lower baseline TCR diversity still.

According to the study, the label for this sample's time point signals: cycle 4 day 1 (C4D1), after 6 weeks of nivolumab. Relapse after autologous stem cell transplantation had occurred in all trial patients, and cohorts A, B and C were distinguished by prior brentuximab vedotin exposure. A total of roughly 60 patients with relapsed/refractory classical Hodgkin lymphoma made up the trial cohort, and each patient's best overall response was complete response, partial response or progressive disease. In the multi-cohort phase II CheckMate 205 trial, trial patients received single-agent nivolumab. An independent review committee assessed best overall response using the 2007 International Working Group response criteria. Trial PBMCs were collected immediately before nivolumab initiation (C1D1) and during therapy at cycle 2 day 1 and cycle 4 day 1. Peripheral blood was collected in 8 mL Vacutainer Cell Preparation Tubes, from which PBMCs were isolated by centrifugation and then cryopreserved.

The Qiagen DNeasy kit was used to extract genomic DNA both from unsorted PBMCs and from the negatively selected CD4+ and CD8+ fractions. TCR beta CDR3 regions were subjected to amplification by immunoSEQ multiplex PCR with primers that anneal to V and J segments. A synthetic immune receptor repertoire was used to minimize amplification bias, and any remaining bias was removed computationally after sequencing. The source study handled its data this way. Repertoire diversity was quantified as the Shannon entropy index using custom Python scripts. Unsorted, CD4+ and CD8+ repertoires were analyzed separately, except in combined analyses where CD4+ and CD8+ sequences were merged in silico. A clone counted as expanded when the clone's frequency after treatment rose at least 2-fold relative to C1D1, and clones undetected at baseline were given a pseudocount of 0.5. Singleton clones were defined as clones with 0 or 1 copy at C1D1, and non-singleton clones were defined as clones with 2 or more copies. Clones expanded in unsorted samples were labelled as CD4+, CD8+ or unknown by matching protein sequences in sorted samples from the same patient. Wilcoxon tests were applied to paired samples to test diversity changes from C1D1 to C4D1. TCRdb provides this immuneACCESS table in a form limited to in-frame rearrangements. Some clones are lacking; in checked studies, under half of them reflect an unresolved V gene, and why the rest are absent is not known. V and J calls and clone size are as listed in that table; D and trimming were resolved from the DNA. For this sample there are around 19,000 clones; 70% to 80% appear just once. The top ten clonotypes cover roughly 7% of the sample.

Source: peripheral blood mononuclear cells (PBMCs), taken before the fourth cycle of nivolumab. The receptor comes from a human donor with classical Hodgkin lymphoma.

The sequenced DNA: TGTGCCAGCTCATCTAGCGGGAGGCCGAACACCGGGGAGCTGTTTTTT. This gives the protein CASSSSGRPNTGELFF. The chain joins TRBV18 to TRBJ2-2, and 11 junction bases match TRBD2. V ends up 5 bases short and J 0 bases short, with an unmatched junction base count of 2. Reading from cysteine to phenylalanine, the CDR3 counts 16 amino acids. Only the CDR3 region is kept as DNA, spanning 48 bases read in frame from base 1. CDR1 KGHSH and CDR2 LQKENI were looked up in the germline V gene.